This T cell receptor (beta chain) was identified during a study of blood T cells in healthy people across ages. Overall study context: T cells yielded about one barcoded beta molecule per two cells through template switching.

With respect to this clonotype: As yet, its antigen is unknown.

Donors each provided about 9.5 milliliters of peripheral blood. Study-level results: A greater number of naive CD4+ cells and higher diversity distinguished long-lived donors from aged donors.

Germline CDR1 is SGHRS and CDR2 is YFSETQ. This CDR3 comprises 14 residues. V shed 1 base and J shed 10 bases, with 15 bases lying between them. Combining a sample-barcoded 5' primer with a J-beta primer mix, a second PCR ran for roughly 6 to 12 cycles. TCRdb re-derived calls from the 5' RACE reads in MiXCR, one entry per CDR3 protein. The data show fewer than 2,000,000 distinct CDR3 sequences, around 42% seen once. The source of this sequence is a human donor in good health. The sequencing input was blood. V gene TRBV5-1 combines with J gene TRBJ2-1; a possible D gene is TRBD1 (6 bases). The CDR3 sequence: CASSLYRDSREQFF. The DNA of the CDR3 is TGCGCCAGCAGCTTGTACAGGGATAGTAGGGAGCAGTTCTTC.